These 18 T cell receptor beta chains were all obtained from the same sample, sequenced in a study of blood T cell repertoires in COVID-19. Profiling relied on immunoSEQ multiplex PCR, and the TCRdb table lists in-frame clones only, not all of them. The sample includes approximately 30,000 clones, about 80% of them seen just once. The specimen sequenced was peripheral blood. All receptors come from a man in his 70s with acute or convalescent COVID-19.

This chain links TRBV6-5 with TRBJ2-1; 8 bases line up with TRBD1. Germline values: CDR1 MNHEY, CDR2 SVGAGI. The CDR3 covers 13 residues. J was trimmed by 3 bases and V by 6 bases; bases with no gene match: 1. CDR3 protein: CASRDRVYNEQFF. The DNA for the CDR3 is TGTGCCAGCAGGGACAGGGTCTACAATGAGCAGTTCTTC.

The J gene is TRBJ2-7, the V gene TRBV6-5; TRBD2 is a possible D gene (6 bases). Looked up from germline, CDR1 is MNHEY and CDR2 is SVGAGI. Trimming stripped 10 bases from V and 1 base from J, with 17 bases between. The CDR3 is 14 amino acids. CDR3 nucleotides: TGTGCCACCCAAGCGGGCAGGACATCCTACGAGCAGTACTTC. It is translated as CATQAGRTSYEQYF.

The chain has TRBV9 and TRBJ2-3, with TRBD2 as a possible D gene (5 bases). The V gene's germline CDR1 is SGDLS and CDR2 YYNGEE. CDR3 size: 14 residues. V lost 1 base to trimming and J lost 4 bases, with 10 bases between them. The chain's CDR3 is CASSVKAGADTQYF. In nucleotides, the CDR3 is TGTGCCAGCAGCGTAAAGGCCGGGGCAGATACGCAGTATTTT.

This sequence joins TRBV5-1 and TRBJ1-6, with 7 bases fitting TRBD1. The CDR3 is 16 amino acids. CDR1 is SGHRS, CDR2 YFSETQ, per germline. Trimming removed 2 bases from V and 9 bases from J; junction bases left unmatched: 11. CDR3 in amino acids: CASSLTLTGKGSPLHF. CDR3 nucleotides: TGCGCCAGCAGCTTAACGTTGACAGGGAAGGGTTCACCCCTCCACTTT.

This clone was counted between two and nine times. J is TRBJ1-5 and V is TRBV2; D is uncertain. V lost 5 bases and J 3 bases, leaving 11 bases between the germline ends. Germline values: CDR1 SNHLY, CDR2 FYNNEI. The CDR3 has 14 residues. CDR3 sequence reads: CASSIGSANQPQHF. In DNA form, the CDR3 reads TGTGCCAGCAGTATAGGCAGCGCCAATCAGCCCCAGCATTTT.

This clone was detected a few times. The chain is built from TRBV6-2 or TRBV6-3 and TRBJ2-4, with TRBD1 as a possible D gene (6 bases). Per germline, CDR1 MNHEY and CDR2 SVGEGT. V shed 0 bases and J shed 5 bases, with 14 bases lying between them. There are 16 residues in the CDR3. CDR3 region: CASSYSDRPPQNIQYF. The DNA of the CDR3 is TGTGCCAGCAGTTACTCGGACAGACCCCCCCAAAACATTCAGTACTTC.

The J gene is TRBJ1-2, the V gene TRBV19; D remains unclear. Trimming cost V 3 bases and J 8 bases, with 10 bases left between them. Germline loops: CDR1 LNHDA, CDR2 SQIVND (reference sequence). This CDR3 spans 12 amino acids. CDR3 region: CASSIFRGGYTF. In DNA form, the CDR3 reads TGTGCCAGTAGTATTTTCAGAGGCGGCTACACCTTC.

The V gene is TRBV9, the J gene TRBJ2-2; 10 bases are a match to TRBD2. The CDR3 extends over 17 amino acids. Germline V gives CDR1 SGDLS, CDR2 YYNGEE. Trimming at V came to 0 bases and at J to 7 bases, leaving 9 bases not matched to a gene. CDR3 sequence (DNA): TGTGCCAGCAGCGTAGGGACTAGCGGTATACGAGGCGGGGAGCTGTTTTTT. Protein product: CASSVGTSGIRGGELFF. Full variable domain (missing parts from reference TRBV9 and TRBJ2-2): DSGVTQTPKHLITATGQRVTLRCSPRSGDLSVYWYQQSLDQGLQFLIQYYNGEERAKGNILERFSAQQFPDLHSELNLSSLELGDSALYFCASSVGTSGIRGGELFFGEGSRLTVL.

This clone was seen a few times. The chain has TRBV19 and TRBJ1-3; unclear D gene. Trimming left V 3 bases short and J 6 bases short, with 12 bases between. This CDR3 comprises 14 residues. Germline V lookup: CDR1 LNHDA, CDR2 SQIVND (reference sequence). The DNA for the CDR3 is TGTGCCAGTAGTATCTCCTCAGGCCAAAACACCATATATTTT. Its protein product is CASSISSGQNTIYF.

The rearrangement links TRBV7-2 to TRBJ2-3, with a tentative D call TRBD2 (6 bases). Deletions cut 6 bases from V and 3 bases from J, with 13 bases between. The CDR3 loop spans 14 amino acids. Germline V CDR1 and CDR2: SGHTA, FQGNSA. The CDR3 here is CASRTSYKTDTQYF. CDR3 in DNA: TGTGCCAGCAGGACTAGTTATAAGACAGATACGCAGTATTTT.

The chain has TRBV28 and TRBJ2-1; no reliable D call. Trimming shortened V by 5 bases and J by 0 bases, and 8 bases separated the two germline ends. The CDR3 extends over 14 amino acids. Germline V gene sequence: CDR1 MDHEN, CDR2 SYDVKM. CDR3 sequence reads: CASSLPGSYNEQFF. Here the CDR3 DNA reads TGTGCCAGCAGTCTACCGGGCTCCTACAATGAGCAGTTCTTC.

This chain uses TRBV5-1 with TRBJ2-2; TRBD2 agrees at 9 bases. The CDR3 runs to 16 residues. Germline values: CDR1 SGHRS, CDR2 YFSETQ. After removal of 4 bases from V and 7 bases from J, the junction contained 11 bases not matched to a gene. CDR3 nucleotide sequence: TGCGCCAGCAGCCCCGTCAAGAGCGGGGGGTTCGGGGAGCTGTTTTTT. This sequence encodes CASSPVKSGGFGELFF. The entire variable domain, with the rest obtained from reference TRBV5-1 and TRBJ2-2, is as follows: KAGVTQTPRYLIKTRGQQVTLSCSPISGHRSVSWYQQTPGQGLQFLFEYFSETQRNKGNFPGRFSGRQFSNSRSEMNVSTLELGDSALYLCASSPVKSGGFGELFFGEGSRLTVL.

V and J are TRBV6-1 and TRBJ2-1, with 7 nucleotides matching TRBD1. The CDR3 sequence is 16 residues long. Germline-derived CDR1 and CDR2 are MNHNS and SASEGT. The V and J ends lost 3 bases and 4 bases, in that order; junction bases with no gene match: 9. CDR3 sequence (DNA): TGTGCCAGCAGTGAGGAAGGGGGCTTAAGATACAATGAGCAGTTCTTC. Translating gives CASSEEGGLRYNEQFF.

The chain combines TRBV7-9 with TRBJ1-1; 9 nucleotides agree with TRBD1. V trimming: 5 bases; J trimming: 4 bases; junction bases outside the gene matches: 5. Germline V CDR1 and CDR2: SEHNR, FQNEAQ (reference sequence). The CDR3 spans 14 residues. CDR3 in amino acids: CASSAGQGITEAFF. The CDR3 nucleotides read TGTGCCAGCAGCGCGGGACAGGGAATCACTGAAGCTTTCTTT. Supplemented by reference TRBV7-9 and TRBJ1-1, the full variable domain reads DTGVSQNPRHKITKRGQNVTFRCDPISEHNRLYWYRQTLGQGPEFLTYFQNEAQLEKSRLLSDRFSAERPKGSFSTLEIQRTEQGDSAMYLCASSAGQGITEAFFGQGTRLTVV.

The genes are TRBV15 and TRBJ2-3; TRBD2 agrees at 7 bases. V was clipped by 3 bases and J by 3 bases; unmatched bases: 9. This CDR3 region has 16 residues. The germline V gene encodes CDR1 LNHNV and CDR2 YYDKDF (reference sequence). CDR3 in amino acids: CATSRVRGSGTDTQYF. The CDR3 DNA reads TGTGCCACCAGCAGGGTGCGGGGTAGCGGGACAGATACGCAGTATTTT. The variable domain in full, with the rest retrieved from reference TRBV15 and TRBJ2-3, is DAMVIQNPRYQVTQFGKPVTLSCSQTLNHNVMYWYQQKSSQAPKLLFHYYDKDFNNEADTPDNFQSRRPNTSFCFLDIRSPGLGDTAMYLCATSRVRGSGTDTQYFGPGTRLTVL.

This clone has a handful of counts. The CDR3 loop is CASSPRRGSYGYTF. CDR3 nucleotide sequence: TGTGCCAGCTCACCACGAAGGGGGAGCTATGGCTACACCTTC. The J gene is TRBJ1-2, the V gene TRBV18; D possibly corresponds to TRBD1 (6 bases). The germline V gene has CDR1 KGHSH and CDR2 LQKENI. The CDR3 covers 14 residues. Trimming cost V 1 base and J 4 bases, with 10 bases left between them.

The chain is built from TRBV27 and TRBJ2-2; weak D call: TRBD2 (5 bases). V gave up 5 bases and J gave up 4 bases, with 11 bases separating them. Germline values: CDR1 MNHEY, CDR2 SMNVEV (reference sequence). The CDR3 length is 14 residues. CDR3 DNA: TGTGCCAGCAGTCCAGGAGGCGGCACCGGGGAGCTGTTTTTT. This codes for CASSPGGGTGELFF.

The chain carries TRBV20-1 and TRBJ2-1; maybe TRBD2 (6 bases). Germline V CDR1 and CDR2: DFQATT, SNEGSKA (reference sequence). There are 17 residues in the CDR3. Deletions cut 3 bases from V and 0 bases from J, with 18 bases between. The CDR3 region has the DNA TGCAGTGCTAGTGAGTTTTCGGGGGTCAGCTCCTACAATGAGCAGTTCTTC. Its translation is CSASEFSGVSSYNEQFF.